This T cell receptor beta chain was sequenced during a study of T cell responses to AZD1222 COVID-19 vaccine (dated by TCRdb to about 2021). Notes on the research overall: AZD1222 recipients whose second dose came at about 4 weeks and those whose second dose came at about 12 weeks were combined into one group, since spike-specific TCR depth and breadth did not differ between the two schedules. TCR sequencing was performed for roughly 240 trial participants, of whom 200 to 220 were given two doses of AZD1222 and roughly 25 were given two doses of MenACWY control vaccine. Enrollment into the trials was organized by age into subgroups of 18-55, 56-69 and 70-plus years, and those subgroups contained approximately 160, 26 and 62 TCR-sequenced participants, respectively. General findings and caveats noted by the study authors: Because no samples from the day 14 peak response were available, repertoires could be characterized only after the peak T cell response. Conclusions about previously exposed vaccinees are limited, since just a handful of AZD1222 recipients were seropositive for SARS-CoV-2 at baseline. Participants were mostly white British and included more females than males, and it was suggested by the authors that clonal diversity may have been underestimated. Spike-specific TCR breadth and depth rose significantly after two AZD1222 doses compared with day 0 and with MenACWY recipients. The 56-69-year group was small, and its depth increase did not reach significance, likely because of low power. CD4 TCRs associated with the vaccine covered the entire spike protein, and the dominant responses were in regions 160-218 and 743-854. Nearly half of unique spike-specific TCRs reportedly recognized epitopes outside regions mutated in the B.1.351 and B.1.1.7 variants.

The CDR3 regions of human TCRbeta chains were analyzed by immunosequencing. From the authors' description of their analysis: TCRs in the repertoires were compared against a reference library of SARS-CoV-2-specific TCRs that had been generated with the MIRA antigen-specificity platform. Breadth meant the fraction of unique TCRs that were SARS-CoV-2-associated, whereas depth meant the fraction of total T cells that were SARS-CoV-2-associated. Each spike-specific TCR was assigned to its reactive spike region and to a CD4 or CD8 class using the MIRA data. Log10-transformed breadth and depth values were compared by one-way ANOVA with Sidak's multiple comparisons tests. Here the immuneACCESS table is served through TCRdb, limited to in-frame sequences with V and J called. Missing clones are a known gap in these copies; in checked studies unresolved V genes cover under half, and the rest lacks a known reason. V, J and clone size derive from that table, while D and trimming were established from the DNA sequence. The sample includes 150,000 to 180,000 clones, with 88% observed a single time. The biggest ten clones account for 3% to 3.5% of the sample.

Details on this clone: The antigen it binds to is not known. No base quality information exists; no much larger clone differs at one position.

For CDR1 and CDR2, the germline V gene lists MGHRA and YSYEKL. V loses 5 bases, J loses 2 bases, and the germline ends lie 13 bases apart. From its cysteine to its phenylalanine, the CDR3 spans 15 amino acids. Here the CDR3 DNA is all that survives: 45 bases in frame from base 1. This specimen's time point label, interpreted: baseline before first vaccination. The vaccinee samples were drawn from two UK trials, COV001 and COV002, one of which was a single-blind randomized controlled phase 2/3 trial testing AZD1222 (ChAdOx1 nCoV-19) in healthy adults. For TCRbeta chain sequencing, PBMC samples were collected from trial participants at day 0 and at day 28 after the second dose.

The material was peripheral blood, obtained on day 0 of AZD1222 vaccination. The sequence links TRBV4-1 to TRBJ1-5, with TRBD1 perhaps the D gene, on 5 matching bases. The receptor's source is an adult in good health. Read as DNA, the sequence is TGCGCCAGCAGCGCCAGGGATTTGCGCAATCAGCCCCAGCATTTT. Translated, this is CASSARDLRNQPQHF.